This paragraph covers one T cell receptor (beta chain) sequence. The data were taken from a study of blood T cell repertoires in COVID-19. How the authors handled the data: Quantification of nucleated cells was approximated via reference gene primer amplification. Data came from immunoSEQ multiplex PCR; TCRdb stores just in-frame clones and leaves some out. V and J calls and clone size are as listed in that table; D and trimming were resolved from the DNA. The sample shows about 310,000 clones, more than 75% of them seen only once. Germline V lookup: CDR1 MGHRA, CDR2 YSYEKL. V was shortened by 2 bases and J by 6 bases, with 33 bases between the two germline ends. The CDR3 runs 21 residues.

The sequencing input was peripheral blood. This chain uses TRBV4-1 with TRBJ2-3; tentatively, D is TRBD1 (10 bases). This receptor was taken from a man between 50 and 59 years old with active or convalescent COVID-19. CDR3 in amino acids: CASSQIGTGESGGSSRDTQYF. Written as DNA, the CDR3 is TGCGCCAGCAGCCAAATTGGGACAGGGGAAAGCGGGGGGTCCTCGCGGGATACGCAGTATTTT.